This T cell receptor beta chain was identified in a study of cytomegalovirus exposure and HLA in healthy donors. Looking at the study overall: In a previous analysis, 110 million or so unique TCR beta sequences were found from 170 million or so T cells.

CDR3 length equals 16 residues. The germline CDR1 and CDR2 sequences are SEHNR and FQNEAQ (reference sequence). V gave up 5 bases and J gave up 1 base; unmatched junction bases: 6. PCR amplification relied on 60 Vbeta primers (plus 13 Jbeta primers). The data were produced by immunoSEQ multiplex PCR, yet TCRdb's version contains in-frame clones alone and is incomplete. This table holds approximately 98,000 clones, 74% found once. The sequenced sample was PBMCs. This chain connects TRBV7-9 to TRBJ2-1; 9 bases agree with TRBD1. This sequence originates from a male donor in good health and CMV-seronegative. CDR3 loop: CASSPGTGSSYNEQFF. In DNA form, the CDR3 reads TGTGCCAGCAGCCCCGGGACAGGGTCATCCTACAATGAGCAGTTCTTC.